Below, 9 T cell receptor beta chains from the same sample are listed, as sequenced in a study of CD8+CD57+ T cells in acquired aplastic anemia. It was genomic DNA that served as the template for profiling TCR beta VDJ and CDR3. MiXCR, applied by TCRdb to the reads, yields one record per CDR3 protein. In the table there are 150,000 to 200,000 distinct CDR3 sequences, under 55% of which are singletons. The sequenced material came from sorted CD4+, CD8+, or CD8+CD57+ T cells (not recorded which) from PBMCs. Receptors were obtained from a human donor in good health.

This clonotype was seen a handful of times. CDR3 sequence: CAWTPGTSAYNEQFF. The CDR3 region has the DNA TGTGCCTGGACTCCTGGGACTAGCGCGTACAATGAGCAGTTCTTC. The gene calls are TRBV30 and TRBJ2-1; the match to TRBD2 covers 10 bases. The CDR3 spans 15 residues. V lost 4 bases, J lost 4 bases, and 7 bases stayed unmatched. CDR1 GTSNPN and CDR2 SVGIG come from the germline V gene (reference sequence).

At least ten counts were recorded for this clonotype. The chain carries TRBV20-1 and TRBJ1-3; no reliable D call. The CDR3 spans 15 residues. CDR1 DFQATT and CDR2 SNEGSKA come from the germline V gene (reference sequence). Trimming took 0 bases from V and 0 from J, leaving 9 bases between them. CDR3 nucleotides: TGCAGTGCTAGAGACCGAATATACTCTGGAAACACCATATATTTT. Translated: CSARDRIYSGNTIYF.

This clonotype was counted ten times or more. The chain employs TRBV24-1 and TRBJ2-1, with D tentatively TRBD1 (6 bases). CDR3 length equals 12 residues. With 1 base removed from V and 15 bases from J, the gap between germline ends came to 12 bases. Germline CDR1 KGHDR, CDR2 SFDVKD. The chain's CDR3 is CATSDFRGDPFF. The CDR3 coding sequence is TGTGCCACCAGTGATTTCAGGGGAGATCCGTTCTTC.

This chain links TRBV5-1 with TRBJ1-2; TRBD1 aligns across 7 bases. After removal of 0 bases from V and 4 bases from J, the junction contained 12 bases not matched to a gene. Germline V CDR1 and CDR2: SGHRS, YFSETQ. The CDR3 length is 17 residues. In DNA form, the CDR3 reads TGCGCCAGCAGCTTGGTGGCCAAAGGACAGGAACTCTATGGCTACACCTTC. Residues: CASSLVAKGQELYGYTF. Variable domain in full (rest from reference TRBV5-1 and TRBJ1-2): KAGVTQTPRYLIKTRGQQVTLSCSPISGHRSVSWYQQTPGQGLQFLFEYFSETQRNKGNFPGRFSGRQFSNSRSEMNVSTLELGDSALYLCASSLVAKGQELYGYTFGSGTRLTVV.

This clonotype was seen many times. This chain uses TRBV5-1 with TRBJ1-1, with D possibly being TRBD1 (5 bases). CDR3 size: 13 residues. V lost 3 bases and J lost 1, with 7 bases in between. CDR1 SGHRS and CDR2 YFSETQ come from the germline V gene. The CDR3 loop is CASSSQENTEAFF. In DNA form, the CDR3 reads TGCGCCAGCAGCTCACAGGAGAACACTGAAGCTTTCTTT.

This clonotype was seen ten or more times. The chain has TRBV5-1 and TRBJ2-2; no definite D call. Trimming left V 0 bases short and J 0 bases short, with 6 bases between. Germline CDR1 reads SGHRS; CDR2 reads YFSETQ. This CDR3 contains 15 residues. CDR3 sequence: CASSLEGSNTGELFF. The CDR3 DNA reads as TGCGCCAGCAGCTTGGAGGGTTCGAACACCGGGGAGCTGTTTTTT. Drawing the rest from reference TRBV5-1 and TRBJ2-2, the complete variable domain is KAGVTQTPRYLIKTRGQQVTLSCSPISGHRSVSWYQQTPGQGLQFLFEYFSETQRNKGNFPGRFSGRQFSNSRSEMNVSTLELGDSALYLCASSLEGSNTGELFFGEGSRLTVL.

The CDR3 sequence is CASSEVKPGYTQYF. The CDR3 region has the DNA TGCGCCAGCAGTGAGGTTAAACCGGGCTATACGCAGTATTTT. V and J are TRBV10-2 and TRBJ2-3; D is unresolved. CDR3 length: 14 residues. Trimming pared 2 bases from V and 7 bases from J, leaving 13 bases between. Germline V gene sequence: CDR1 WSHSY, CDR2 SAAADI.

The chain has TRBV7-8 and TRBJ2-5; D tentatively reads TRBD1 or TRBD2 (5 bases each). Trimming pared 3 bases from V and 5 bases from J, leaving 13 bases between. This CDR3 is 14 amino acids long. Germline values: CDR1 SGHVS, CDR2 FQNEAQ. DNA of the CDR3: TGTGCCAGCAGCTTGGAACACGAGGGGGAGACCCAGTACTTC. It yields the protein CASSLEHEGETQYF.

This clonotype was observed at least ten times. The chain employs TRBV24-1 and TRBJ2-1; perhaps TRBD2 as D (7 bases). CDR1 and CDR2 from the germline V gene are KGHDR and SFDVKD. The CDR3 loop spans 13 amino acids. Trimming stripped 4 bases from V and 8 bases from J, with 11 bases between. The CDR3 reads CATSDLGGDEQFF. DNA for the CDR3: TGTGCCACCAGTGACTTAGGGGGGGATGAGCAGTTCTTC.